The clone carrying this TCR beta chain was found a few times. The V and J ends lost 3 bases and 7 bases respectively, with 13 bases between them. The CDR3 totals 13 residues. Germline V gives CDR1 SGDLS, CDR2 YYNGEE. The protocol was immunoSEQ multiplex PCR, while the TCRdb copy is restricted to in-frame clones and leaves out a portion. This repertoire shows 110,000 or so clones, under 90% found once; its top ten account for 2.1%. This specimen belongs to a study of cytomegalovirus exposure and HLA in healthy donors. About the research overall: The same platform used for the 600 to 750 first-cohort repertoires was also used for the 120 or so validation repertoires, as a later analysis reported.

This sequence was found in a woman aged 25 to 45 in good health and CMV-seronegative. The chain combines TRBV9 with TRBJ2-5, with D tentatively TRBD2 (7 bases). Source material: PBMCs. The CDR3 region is CASSASGGGTQYF. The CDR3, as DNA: TGTGCCAGCAGCGCTAGCGGAGGGGGGACCCAGTACTTC. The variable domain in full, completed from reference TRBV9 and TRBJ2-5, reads DSGVTQTPKHLITATGQRVTLRCSPRSGDLSVYWYQQSLDQGLQFLIQYYNGEERAKGNILERFSAQQFPDLHSELNLSSLELGDSALYFCASSASGGGTQYFGPGTRLLVL.